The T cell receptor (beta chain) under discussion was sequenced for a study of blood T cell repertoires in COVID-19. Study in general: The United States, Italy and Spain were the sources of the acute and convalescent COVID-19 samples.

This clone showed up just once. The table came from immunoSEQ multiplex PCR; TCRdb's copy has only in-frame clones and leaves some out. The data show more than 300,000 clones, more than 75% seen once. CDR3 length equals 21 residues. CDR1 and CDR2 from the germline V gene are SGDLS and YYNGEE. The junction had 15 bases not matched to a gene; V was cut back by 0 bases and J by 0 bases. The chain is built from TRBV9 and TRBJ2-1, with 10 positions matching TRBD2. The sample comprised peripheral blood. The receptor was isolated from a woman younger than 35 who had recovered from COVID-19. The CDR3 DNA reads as TGTGCCAGCAGCGTAGGAACAACTAGCGGGATCGGGCGGAGCTCCTACAATGAGCAGTTCTTC. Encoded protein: CASSVGTTSGIGRSSYNEQFF.